These 18 T cell receptor beta chains came from one sample sequenced in a study of blood T cell repertoires in COVID-19. Generated by immunoSEQ multiplex PCR, the TCRdb table keeps only in-frame clones and is missing some. The table has fewer than 200,000 clones, over 80% seen once. Sequencing was done on a sample of peripheral blood. These TCRs come from a woman of 80 years or more with active or convalescent COVID-19.

The rearrangement uses TRBV2 and TRBJ1-2, with TRBD1 matching 9 bases. This CDR3 is 15 amino acids long. J was trimmed by 7 bases and V by 5 bases; bases with no gene match: 11. The germline gives CDR1 SNHLY, CDR2 FYNNEI. As DNA, the CDR3 is TGTGCCAGCAGTTCTCTCTCGACAGGGGGTAGTGGCTACACCTTC. Its translation is CASSSLSTGGSGYTF.

The chain couples TRBV19 to TRBJ1-5; perhaps TRBD1 as D (5 bases). Germline V gives CDR1 LNHDA, CDR2 SQIVND (reference sequence). V was cut by 1 base and J by 11 bases, with 21 bases left in between. The CDR3 consists of 16 residues. The DNA for the CDR3 is TGTGCCAGTAGTATAGGCCCGGGACTGCCGAATAGAGCCCAGCATTTT. It specifies CASSIGPGLPNRAQHF.

The chain recombines TRBV3-1 (or the pseudogene TRBV3-2) with TRBJ1-4; D remains unclear. This CDR3 comprises 17 residues. The germline CDR1 and CDR2 sequences are LGHDT and YNNKEL (reference sequence). With 2 bases removed from V and 4 bases from J, the gap between germline ends came to 17 bases. The CDR3, as DNA: TGTGCCAGCAGCCAAAAAACCTCACCCCTATTTAATGAAAAACTGTTTTTT. This translates into CASSQKTSPLFNEKLFF.

The chain is built from TRBV7-2 and TRBJ1-4, with D possibly matching TRBD1 (5 bases). This CDR3 has 14 residues. Germline V gives CDR1 SGHTA, CDR2 FQGNSA. The ends were cut back, 4 bases at V and 13 bases at J, with 19 bases in the middle. Here the CDR3 reads CASSSTPQAPRLFF. CDR3 in DNA: TGTGCCAGCAGCTCTACCCCACAGGCTCCCAGACTGTTTTTT.

This clone was seen more than once but under ten times. The chain recombines TRBV19 with TRBJ1-6; D possibly corresponds to TRBD1 (6 bases). CDR1 is LNHDA, CDR2 SQIVND, per germline (reference sequence). This CDR3 region has 13 residues. Trimming removed 5 bases at V and 13 bases at J, with 15 bases between. CDR3 nucleotides: TGTGCCAGTAGTGGACGGACAGACGGGCCCCTCCACTTT. Protein sequence: CASSGRTDGPLHF.

The gene calls are TRBV7-9 and TRBJ1-3, with TRBD1 as a possible D gene (5 bases). Germline values: CDR1 SEHNR, CDR2 FQNEAQ (reference sequence). Trimming took off 4 bases at V and 2 bases at J, with 12 bases between the two ends. The CDR3 is 15 residues long. CDR3 sequence: CASSSGGGTGNTIYF. The DNA of the CDR3 is TGTGCCAGCAGCTCCGGGGGAGGAACTGGAAACACCATATATTTT. Together with reference TRBV7-9 and TRBJ1-3, the CDR3 gives the full variable domain: DTGVSQNPRHKITKRGQNVTFRCDPISEHNRLYWYRQTLGQGPEFLTYFQNEAQLEKSRLLSDRFSAERPKGSFSTLEIQRTEQGDSAMYLCASSSGGGTGNTIYFGEGSWLTVV.

The chain couples TRBV18 to TRBJ2-6; 8 bases align to TRBD1. Germline-derived CDR1 and CDR2 are KGHSH and LQKENI. The CDR3 has 18 residues. With V trimmed by 0 bases and J by 4 bases, 8 bases remained unmatched. CDR3 sequence: CASSPPISQGAGANVLTF. Written as DNA, the CDR3 is TGTGCCAGCTCACCACCTATCAGCCAGGGGGCAGGGGCCAACGTCCTGACTTTC.

The chain links TRBV5-1 to TRBJ2-5, with 9 bases identical to TRBD2. The trim removed 4 bases at V and 5 bases at J, leaving 6 bases unmatched. Looked up from germline, CDR1 is SGHRS and CDR2 is YFSETQ. This CDR3 comprises 14 residues. CDR3 DNA sequence: TGCGCCAGCAGCGAGACTAGCGGAGGGGAGACCCAGTACTTC. It translates to CASSETSGGETQYF.

The J gene is TRBJ2-7, the V gene TRBV6-2 or TRBV6-3; 7 bases are a match to TRBD1. The ends lost 5 bases at V and 2 bases at J; junction bases unmatched: 15. The CDR3 covers 17 residues. The germline V gene encodes CDR1 MNHEY and CDR2 SVGEGT. CDR3 loop: CASSPGTAVLFPYEQYF. The CDR3 coding sequence is TGTGCCAGCAGTCCCGGGACAGCCGTTCTGTTTCCCTACGAGCAGTACTTC.

The genes are TRBV6-1 and TRBJ1-1, with 8 bases lining up with TRBD1. This CDR3 region has 13 residues. The V gene end was trimmed by 3 bases and the J gene end by 7 bases; junction bases not matched to a gene: 4. Germline loops: CDR1 MNHNS, CDR2 SASEGT. The CDR3 spells CASSEDRVGEAFF. CDR3 nucleotides: TGTGCCAGCAGTGAGGACAGGGTCGGTGAAGCTTTCTTT.

J is TRBJ1-2 and V is TRBV21-1; TRBD1, the table's D call, lacks a check against the DNA. TRBV21-1 constitutes a pseudogene. The length of the CDR3 is 17 residues. The CDR3, as DNA: TGTGCCAGCAGCCTACAACAGATACCGAATTATAACTATGGCTACACCTTC. Protein: CASSLQQIPNYNYGYTF.

This clone was counted only a few times. Other DNA sequences from this sample encode an identical CDR3 as well. The J gene is TRBJ1-6, the V gene TRBV6-6, with unresolved D. The CDR3 loop spans 14 amino acids. V was shortened by 0 bases and J by 6 bases, with 6 bases between the two germline ends. Germline CDR1 reads MNHNY; CDR2 reads SVGAGI (reference sequence). The chain's CDR3 is CASSYSEGNSPLHF. In nucleotides, the CDR3 is TGTGCCAGCAGTTACTCGGAGGGTAATTCACCCCTCCACTTT.

CDR3 residues: CASSPRLAGDIEQFF. The CDR3 DNA is TGCGCCAGCAGCCCCCGACTAGCGGGGGATATTGAGCAGTTCTTC. The V and J genes are TRBV4-3 and TRBJ2-1, with 12 bases lining up with TRBD2. The CDR3 extends over 15 amino acids. Trimming at V came to 4 bases and at J to 9 bases, leaving 7 bases not matched to a gene. CDR1 and CDR2 from the germline V gene are LGHNA and YSLEER.

V and J are TRBV9 and TRBJ1-5; TRBD1 matches at 7 bases. The junction had 3 bases not matched to a gene; V was cut back by 0 bases and J by 3 bases. Looked up from germline, CDR1 is SGDLS and CDR2 is YYNGEE. The CDR3 runs 15 residues. CDR3 loop: CASSVDEGANQPQHF. As DNA, the CDR3 is TGTGCCAGCAGCGTAGACGAGGGGGCCAATCAGCCCCAGCATTTT.

DNA for the CDR3: TGTGCCAGCTCACACTCGACTGAGGCCTACGAGCAGTACTTC. It specifies CASSHSTEAYEQYF. The gene calls are TRBV18 and TRBJ2-7; D call uncertain. CDR1 KGHSH and CDR2 LQKENI come from the germline V gene. The CDR3 extends over 14 amino acids. Deletions cut 4 bases from V and 2 bases from J, with 12 bases between.

This clone was recorded a few times. The chain links TRBV4-1 to TRBJ1-1, with D possibly matching TRBD1 (6 bases). Deletions cut 0 bases from V and 1 base from J, with 12 bases between. The CDR3 is 16 residues long. Germline CDR1 is MGHRA and CDR2 is YSYEKL. DNA for the CDR3: TGCGCCAGCAGCCAAGAAAGGGCCAGGGGGAACACTGAAGCTTTCTTT. As protein: CASSQERARGNTEAFF.

V and J are TRBV6-9 and TRBJ2-3, with 8 bases matching TRBD1. Looked up from germline, CDR1 is MNHGY and CDR2 is SVAAGI. This CDR3 has 15 residues. The V segment lost 4 bases and the J segment 6 bases; nucleotides outside the gene matches: 9. The CDR3 region has the DNA TGTGCCAGCAGTTCTCCTGGACAGGGAGTGGATACGCAGTATTTT. Its translation: CASSSPGQGVDTQYF.

This chain joins TRBV19 and TRBJ2-2; 10 bases are shared with TRBD2. Looked up from germline, CDR1 is LNHDA and CDR2 is SQIVND (reference sequence). The CDR3 is 18 amino acids. Trimming took 5 bases from V and 9 from J; bases not matched to a gene: 18. DNA for the CDR3: TGTGCCAGTAGTGCGACTAGCGGGTCGATCCCCTTCCCACGGGAGCTGTTTTTT. This sequence encodes CASSATSGSIPFPRELFF.